These T cell receptor beta chains were read from a single sample in a study of naive and memory T cell subsets. TCRdb ran MiXCR on the 5' RACE reads and lists one entry per CDR3 protein. The table lists about 22,000 distinct CDR3 sequences, roughly 4.1% of them singletons, with 7.8% in the top ten. The receptor set was obtained from a male donor in good health. Both conserved end residues are part of each CDR3. D genes are given only for firm matches. The size of a clone is reported for some rows only, either as once, few or many, or as a class for expanded clones.

v_call,d_call,j_call,clone_size,cdr3_nt,cdr3_aa
TRBV12-3/TRBV12-4,TRBD1,TRBJ1-1,many,TGTGCCAGCAGTGAACGGACAGGGTCCAGCACTGAAGCTTTCTTT,CASSERTGSSTEAFF
TRBV7-2,TRBD1,TRBJ2-7,many,TGTGCCAGCAGCTTGCAGGGGGCGCCGGGCGAGCAGTACTTC,CASSLQGAPGEQYF
TRBV5-1,-,TRBJ2-2,many,TGCGCCAGCAGCCGATCGACCGGGAACACCGGGGAGCTGTTTTTT,CASSRSTGNTGELFF
TRBV29-1,TRBD1,TRBJ2-7,many,TGCAGCGTTGAGGAGACGGGACAGGCCTACGAGCAGTACTTC,CSVEETGQAYEQYF
TRBV6-1,TRBD1,TRBJ2-5,few,TGTGCCGGCTCGGGACAGAGTTTTGCGGAGACCCAGTACTTC,CAGSGQSFAETQYF
TRBV29-1,-,TRBJ2-3,many,TGCAGCGTGGGCTCCGGACGGTTCATTGCAGATACGCAGTATTTT,CSVGSGRFIADTQYF
TRBV6-4,TRBD1,TRBJ2-1,many,TGTGCCAGCAGTCCCTCTCCGGGACAGGTCGATGAGCAGTTCTTC,CASSPSPGQVDEQFF
TRBV12-3/TRBV12-4,-,TRBJ1-5,medium-sized,TGTGCCAGCAGCCAGAATCCCCCAGGCTATGATCAGCCCCAGCATTTT,CASSQNPPGYDQPQHF
TRBV7-8,TRBD2,TRBJ2-5,medium-sized,TGTGCCAGCAGCTCCCCCACTAGCGGGGGGGCTCCAGAGACCCAGTACTTC,CASSSPTSGGAPETQYF
TRBV7-8,TRBD1,TRBJ2-4,-,TGTGCCAGCAGGCCAGAAACGACAGGGGGAGGTACAAAAAACATTCAGTACTTC,CASRPETTGGGTKNIQYF
TRBV10-3,TRBD2,TRBJ2-3,-,TGTGCCATCAGTTTGTCTAGCGGGGATGGGAGTACGCAGTATTTT,CAISLSSGDGSTQYF
TRBV5-5,-,TRBJ1-4,many,TGTGCCAGCAGCTGGACAGCCCCGGGGGAAAAACTGTTTTTT,CASSWTAPGEKLFF
TRBV5-1,TRBD1,TRBJ2-3,many,TGCGCCAGCAGCTTGGGGACAGGGTTGATCACAGATACGCAGTATTTT,CASSLGTGLITDTQYF
TRBV6-6,TRBD1,TRBJ1-1,many,TGTGCCAGCAGTTCCCGCCTTTCCGGGACAGGGGGGCACACTGAAGCTTTCTTT,CASSSRLSGTGGHTEAFF
TRBV29-1,TRBD1,TRBJ2-7,many,TGCAGCGTCGGACAGGGGGCCTACGAGCAGTACTTC,CSVGQGAYEQYF
TRBV11-2,TRBD2,TRBJ2-7,many,TGTGCCAGCAGCCGACGTGGGACTATAACGGTCGAGCAGTACTTC,CASSRRGTITVEQYF
TRBV29-1,TRBD1,TRBJ2-7,many,TGCAGCGTTGCCCCCTTACAGGGGGCGCGTCCCTACGAGCAGTACTTC,CSVAPLQGARPYEQYF
TRBV30,-,TRBJ1-2,many,TGTGCCTGGAGTGTACCCAGATTTAACTATGGCTACACCTTC,CAWSVPRFNYGYTF
TRBV11-2,-,TRBJ2-1,many,TGTGCCAGCAGCTTTACCGGGACTCCCGTCCATGAGCAGTTCTTC,CASSFTGTPVHEQFF
TRBV6-5,TRBD1,TRBJ2-7,many,TGTGCCAGCAGTTACTCCCGGGACAGGGGAGGCGAGCAGTACTTC,CASSYSRDRGGEQYF
TRBV5-1,-,TRBJ2-7,many,TGCGCCAGCAGCTTGGGAGGGTTTGGACCTTACGAGCAGTACTTC,CASSLGGFGPYEQYF
TRBV6-5,-,TRBJ2-7,few,TGTGCCAGCAGCCCTGGGGGGTTGGACGAGCAGTACTTC,CASSPGGLDEQYF
TRBV6-5,TRBD2,TRBJ2-7,many,TGTGCCAGCAGTCGGACTAGCGGGGGGCCGTACGAGCAGTACTTC,CASSRTSGGPYEQYF
TRBV14,-,TRBJ2-5,many,TGTGCCAGCAGCCAAGACTCGGGCAGGCCAGAGACCCAGTACTTC,CASSQDSGRPETQYF
TRBV10-3,-,TRBJ2-3,many,TGTGCCATCAGTGCAGTGGCGAGCACAGATACGCAGTATTTT,CAISAVASTDTQYF
TRBV29-1,TRBD2,TRBJ2-3,many,TGCAGCGTTGAAAACACACTAGCGGGAGCGTTTGATACGCAGTATTTT,CSVENTLAGAFDTQYF
TRBV10-3,-,TRBJ1-1,many,TGTGCCATCAGTGAGGTATTAGGGGGGGAAACTGAAGCTTTCTTT,CAISEVLGGETEAFF
TRBV4-1,-,TRBJ2-2,many,TGCGCCAGCAGCCTTCACACGGGATCAAACACCGGGGAGCTGTTTTTT,CASSLHTGSNTGELFF
TRBV27,-,TRBJ2-3,many,TGTGCCAGCGCTTTATGGGAAAGCACAGATACGCAGTATTTT,CASALWESTDTQYF
TRBV29-1,-,TRBJ2-5,many,TGCAGCGTTGAATTTTGGCAGGATCAAGAGACCCAGTACTTC,CSVEFWQDQETQYF
TRBV6-2/TRBV6-3,-,TRBJ2-2,many,TGTGCCAGCAGTCCGCCGGTGGGACACCGAAACACCGGGGAGCTGTTTTTT,CASSPPVGHRNTGELFF
TRBV18,-,TRBJ2-3,many,TGTGCCAGCTCACCGGGTACTGGACATAACACAGATACGCAGTATTTT,CASSPGTGHNTDTQYF
TRBV7-3,-,TRBJ2-1,many,TGTGCCAGCAGCCCAAAACCGTACGGGACCAACAATGAGCAGTTCTTC,CASSPKPYGTNNEQFF
TRBV3-1,TRBD1,TRBJ2-2,many,TGTGCCAGCAGTCATCGCAGGGGGATCAACACCGGGGAGCTGTTTTTT,CASSHRRGINTGELFF
TRBV7-3,TRBD2,TRBJ2-3,medium-sized,TGTGCCAGCGCACTAATAGCGGGAGGGCCAACAGATACGCAGTATTTT,CASALIAGGPTDTQYF
TRBV4-1,TRBD1,TRBJ2-3,many,TGCGCCAGCAGCGCGCGGGGACAGGGGGCAGTAGATACGCAGTATTTT,CASSARGQGAVDTQYF
TRBV11-2,-,TRBJ2-1,-,TGTGCCAGCAGCTTAGATATGGGGCAGAGCTCCTACAATGAGCAGTTCTTC,CASSLDMGQSSYNEQFF